The text below deals with one T cell receptor beta chain. The data stem from a study of blood T cell repertoires in COVID-19. Across the whole study: PBMCs, B-cell-depleted T cells, or T cells provided the cDNA or gDNA that made up the material.

In the original analysis: Nucleated cell counts were estimated from reference gene primer amplification. Assay: immunoSEQ multiplex PCR; the TCRdb copy retains only in-frame clones and omits some. V, J and clone size reflect that table, while D and trimming were determined from the DNA. The top ten clones hold over 6.5% of a sample with tens of thousands of clones, less than 95% of them seen once. Followed over time, Seattle patients had been enrolled while infection was active. This clonotype originated in a man younger than 35 with COVID-19, enrolled during active disease. Sequenced: peripheral blood.

DNA of the CDR3: TGTGCCAGCAGCAGGGGGAGAAGAGAGACCCAGTACTTC. It codes for CASSRGRRETQYF. The V gene is TRBV7-3, the J gene TRBJ2-5; D possibly corresponds to TRBD1 (6 bases). Germline V gene sequence: CDR1 SGHTA, CDR2 FQGTGA. CDR3 length: 13 amino acids. The ends were cut back, 5 bases at V and 4 bases at J, with 11 bases in the middle.